The 26 T cell receptor beta chains below were found in one sample sequenced in a study of identical twins. TCRdb re-derived calls from the 5' RACE reads in MiXCR, one entry per CDR3 protein. This sample has 700,000 or so distinct CDR3 sequences, with over 8.5% found just once. These data are also associated with another study on yellow fever vaccine responses in identical twins.

The sequencing sample was made of PBMCs. Receptors were obtained from a woman under 30 in good health.

The chain links TRBV18 to TRBJ2-2, with a tentative D call TRBD1 (6 bases). The V gene's germline CDR1 is KGHSH and CDR2 LQKENI. The CDR3 is 18 amino acids. Trimming took off 1 base at V and 0 bases at J, with 15 bases between the two ends. CDR3 DNA: TGTGCCAGCTCACCACTCGGCCAGGGGACCGCGAACACCGGGGAGCTGTTTTTT. Translating it yields CASSPLGQGTANTGELFF.

This clonotype was seen ten or more times. The gene calls are TRBV2 and TRBJ2-1, with D perhaps TRBD1 or TRBD2 (5 bases each). The germline gives CDR1 SNHLY, CDR2 FYNNEI. V was trimmed by 6 bases and J by 4 bases, leaving 13 bases between them. The CDR3 spans 14 residues. The CDR3: CASSTPGQYNEQFF. The CDR3 DNA reads as TGTGCCAGCAGCACTCCGGGGCAATACAATGAGCAGTTCTTC.

This rearrangement joins TRBV7-9 to TRBJ1-2; D call uncertain. V was cut by 5 bases and J by 4 bases, with 14 bases left in between. Germline lookup yields CDR1 SEHNR and CDR2 FQNEAQ (reference sequence). The CDR3 has 14 amino acids. The CDR3, as DNA: TGTGCCAGCAGCCGTCTAGATAGGACCTATGGCTACACCTTC. Protein sequence: CASSRLDRTYGYTF.

Points on this clonotype: One junction end disagrees with the germline gene, perhaps due to a read error. The rearrangement links TRBV7-3 to TRBJ2-1; 8 positions agree with TRBD1. Germline values: CDR1 SGHTA, CDR2 FQGTGA. The CDR3 spans 15 residues. The CDR3 loop reads CANSPRQGTYNEQFF. CDR3 DNA: TGTGCCAACAGCCCGCGACAGGGGACCTACAATGAGCAGTTCTTC.

As to this clonotype: An end of the junction does not agree with germline; a read error may underlie this. This sequence joins TRBV28 and TRBJ2-7; 7 nucleotides match TRBD1. The CDR3 sequence is 16 residues long. Per germline, CDR1 MDHEN and CDR2 SYDVKM. The CDR3 DNA sequence: TGTGCCAGCAGCCAACAAGAAAGGGACAGACGCTACGGGCAGTACTTC. Its translation is CASSQQERDRRYGQYF.

This clonotype was seen a few times. This rearrangement joins TRBV11-2 to TRBJ2-5, with D possibly TRBD1 on 6 matching bases. The CDR3 totals 15 residues. CDR1 SGHAT and CDR2 FQNNGV come from the germline V gene. V lost 5 bases to trimming and J lost 2 bases, with 15 bases between them. CDR3 protein: CASSPRAGTQETQYF. In DNA, the CDR3 is TGTGCCAGCAGCCCCCGGGCTGGGACACAAGAGACCCAGTACTTC.

This clonotype appeared a few times. The chain recombines TRBV7-2 with TRBJ2-1; 9 bases are a match to TRBD2. V shed 2 bases, J shed 7 bases, and the junction held 9 bases outside the gene matches. This CDR3 is built from 16 residues. From germline, CDR1 is SGHTA and CDR2 FQGNSA. CDR3 amino acids: CASSLRGAGGSNEQFF. CDR3 DNA sequence: TGTGCCAGCAGCTTACGCGGGGCGGGGGGGTCAAATGAGCAGTTCTTC.

In its sample, this clonotype was seen a few times. V usage is TRBV18 and J usage is TRBJ2-1; D might be TRBD1 or TRBD2, each matching 6 bases. The germline V and J ends were trimmed by 3 bases and 7 bases, with 16 bases remaining between them. Germline V gene lookup returns CDR1 KGHSH and CDR2 LQKENI. This CDR3 is built from 15 residues. In DNA form, the CDR3 reads TGTGCCAGCTCACCGACAGGACTAATCGAAAATGAGCAGTTCTTC. Its translation: CASSPTGLIENEQFF. The full variable domain, completed using reference TRBV18 and TRBJ2-1, is NAGVMQNPRHLVRRRGQEARLRCSPMKGHSHVYWYRQLPEEGLKFMVYLQKENIIDESGMPKERFSAEFPKEGPSILRIQQVVRGDSAAYFCASSPTGLIENEQFFGPGTRLTVL.

The CDR3, as DNA: TGTGCCAGCGCCTCGGATCAGCCCCAGCATTTT. This encodes CASASDQPQHF. The V and J genes are TRBV27 and TRBJ1-5; D gene uncertain. Germline values: CDR1 MNHEY, CDR2 SMNVEV (reference sequence). This CDR3 has 11 residues. The V end lost 8 bases, the J end lost 5 bases, and 7 bases lay between the germline ends.

This clonotype has a handful of counts. This rearrangement joins TRBV6-1 to TRBJ2-7; tentative D call: TRBD2 (6 bases). V lost 6 bases, J lost 5 bases, and 17 bases lay in between. This CDR3 has 14 amino acids. Looked up from germline, CDR1 is MNHNS and CDR2 is SASEGT. CDR3 region: CASSRTAGYHEQYF. The CDR3, as DNA: TGTGCCAGCAGCCGAACGGCGGGATACCACGAGCAGTACTTC.

V gene TRBV6-1 combines with J gene TRBJ2-7, with 9 bases lining up with TRBD2. V lost 7 bases to trimming and J lost 6 bases; unmatched junction nucleotides: 19. Germline loops: CDR1 MNHNS, CDR2 SASEGT. The CDR3 spans 17 residues. CDR3 nucleotide sequence: TGTGCCAGCACCGAATCGGAACTAGCGGGCTCCTGGGCCGAGCAGTACTTC. Its protein is CASTESELAGSWAEQYF.

The chain couples TRBV28 to TRBJ2-5, with TRBD2 matching over 9 bases. The CDR3 runs 16 residues. V gave up 5 bases and J gave up 1 base; unmatched junction bases: 8. The germline gives CDR1 MDHEN, CDR2 SYDVKM. CDR3 loop: CASSPRLAEIQETQYF. CDR3 DNA sequence: TGTGCCAGCAGTCCCCGACTAGCGGAGATCCAAGAGACCCAGTACTTC.

The CDR3 region is CASSGLGGGPADTQYF. The CDR3 DNA follows: TGCGCCAGCAGCGGCCTCGGGGGGGGCCCCGCAGATACGCAGTATTTT. The V and J genes are TRBV5-1 and TRBJ2-3; 8 bases agree with TRBD2. The CDR3 consists of 16 residues. Looked up from germline, CDR1 is SGHRS and CDR2 is YFSETQ. Trimming removed 4 bases from V and 4 bases from J; junction bases left unmatched: 11.

This clonotype was found a few times. The rearrangement joins TRBV7-2 to TRBJ2-3, with 7 positions matching TRBD2. The CDR3 is made up of 16 amino acids. V shed 2 bases, J shed 0 bases, and the junction held 5 bases outside the gene matches. Germline V gives CDR1 SGHTA, CDR2 FQGNSA. CDR3 loop: CASSLRASGSTDTQYF. The CDR3 DNA follows: TGTGCCAGCAGCTTAAGGGCTAGCGGTAGCACAGATACGCAGTATTTT.

The chain employs TRBV6-5 and TRBJ2-3; 13 bases match TRBD2. The CDR3 spans 17 residues. V lost 6 bases and J lost 6; bases outside the gene matches: 12. CDR1 MNHEY and CDR2 SVGAGI come from the germline V gene. Written as DNA, the CDR3 is TGTGCCAGCAGCTATTCCAGACTAGCGGGAGGTGAGGATACGCAGTATTTT. Its translation is CASSYSRLAGGEDTQYF.

This clonotype was detected many times. V is TRBV4-1 and J is TRBJ2-7; D call uncertain. CDR1 is MGHRA, CDR2 YSYEKL, per germline. The germline V and J ends were trimmed by 2 bases and 0 bases, with 5 bases remaining between them. The CDR3 sequence is 13 residues long. CDR3 protein: CASSQMTSYEQYF. The CDR3 DNA is TGCGCCAGCAGCCAAATGACCTCCTACGAGCAGTACTTC.

There are many counts of this clonotype. This chain joins TRBV10-3 and TRBJ2-1; 9 bases match TRBD2. CDR1 is ENHRY and CDR2 is SYGVKD in the germline V gene. The CDR3 runs 13 residues. Germline trimming cut 5 bases from V and 10 bases from J; bases unmatched to any gene: 6. The CDR3 sequence: CAISPGLAGEQFF. DNA of the CDR3: TGTGCCATCAGTCCGGGACTAGCAGGGGAGCAGTTCTTC.

This clonotype was counted between two and nine times. The chain recombines TRBV24-1 with TRBJ2-3; 10 positions agree with TRBD2. This CDR3 contains 15 residues. Trimming removed 4 bases from V and 5 bases from J; junction bases left unmatched: 5. The germline gives CDR1 KGHDR, CDR2 SFDVKD. In nucleotides, the CDR3 is TGTGCCACCAGTGACCCCCGGACTAGCGGAGATACGCAGTATTTT. This sequence encodes CATSDPRTSGDTQYF.

Only a few counts were recorded for this clonotype. The chain combines TRBV20-1 with TRBJ1-4; D is possibly TRBD1 (5 bases). Trimming removed 2 bases from V and 3 bases from J, with 7 bases in between. Germline values: CDR1 DFQATT, CDR2 SNEGSKA (reference sequence). There are 13 residues in the CDR3. In nucleotides, the CDR3 is TGCAGTGCTAGACAGGGCTCTAATGAAAAACTGTTTTTT. Translation gives CSARQGSNEKLFF.

In DNA, the CDR3 is TGTGCCAGCAGTTTTAGGGGCCAAACGGGGGAGCAGTACTTC. As protein: CASSFRGQTGEQYF. This chain uses TRBV27 with TRBJ2-7, with D perhaps assigned TRBD1 or TRBD2 (5 bases each). CDR3 length equals 14 residues. The V gene's germline CDR1 is MNHEY and CDR2 SMNVEV (reference sequence). V was pared by 3 bases and J by 7 bases, with 16 bases between.

This clonotype came up many times. The chain carries TRBV10-3 and TRBJ2-1; perhaps TRBD2 as D (6 bases). CDR1 ENHRY and CDR2 SYGVKD come from the germline V gene. The CDR3 sequence is 15 residues long. V lost 6 bases to trimming and J lost 7 bases, with 19 bases between them. The CDR3 here is CAIRITGTASNEQFF. For the CDR3, the DNA is TGTGCCATCAGAATAACCGGGACTGCCTCAAATGAGCAGTTCTTC.

At least ten counts were recorded for this clonotype. The rearrangement uses TRBV15 and TRBJ1-4, with TRBD1 identical over 8 bases. CDR3 length: 16 residues. Germline lookup yields CDR1 LNHNV and CDR2 YYDKDF (reference sequence). V was clipped by 1 base and J by 7 bases; unmatched bases: 8. The CDR3 reads CATSRVLGTGGEKLFF. The CDR3 DNA is TGTGCCACCAGCAGAGTCTTAGGGACAGGTGGTGAAAAACTGTTTTTT. The complete variable domain, with remaining parts taken from reference TRBV15 and TRBJ1-4, reads DAMVIQNPRYQVTQFGKPVTLSCSQTLNHNVMYWYQQKSSQAPKLLFHYYDKDFNNEADTPDNFQSRRPNTSFCFLDIRSPGLGDTAMYLCATSRVLGTGGEKLFFGSGTQLSVL.

This clonotype showed up many times. The chain is built from TRBV29-1 and TRBJ2-1; 11 positions agree with TRBD2. The CDR3 is 16 residues long. The V gene end was trimmed by 6 bases and the J gene end by 7 bases; junction bases not matched to a gene: 14. Per the germline V gene, CDR1 is SQVTM and CDR2 is ANQGSEA. CDR3 coding DNA: TGCAGCGTGGTGGTACTAGCGGGAGTTTCTAATAATGAGCAGTTCTTC. This encodes CSVVVLAGVSNNEQFF.

This clonotype was picked up many times. V is TRBV10-3 and J is TRBJ2-7, with 7 bases identical to TRBD2. The CDR3 runs 17 residues. Germline CDR1 reads ENHRY; CDR2 reads SYGVKD. Trimming cost V 10 bases and J 4 bases; bases outside gene matches: 22. DNA for the CDR3: TGTGCCACTCTAGCGGACCTGAGTCGGCATGTTGGTTACGAGCAGTACTTC. Protein product: CATLADLSRHVGYEQYF.

This clonotype was recorded at least ten times. V usage is TRBV4-3 and J usage is TRBJ2-3; D remains ambiguous. CDR1 is LGHNA, CDR2 YSLEER, per germline. V lost 0 bases, J lost 4 bases, and 5 bases lay in between. CDR3 length equals 13 residues. The CDR3: CASSQDAADTQYF. The CDR3 DNA follows: TGCGCCAGCAGCCAAGATGCGGCAGATACGCAGTATTTT.

This clonotype appeared a few times. The chain uses TRBV7-8 and TRBJ2-7; 10 nucleotides line up with TRBD1. J gave up 1 base and V 5 bases, and 8 bases lay outside the gene matches. This CDR3 comprises 16 residues. Per germline, CDR1 SGHVS and CDR2 FQNEAQ. CDR3: CASSLRTGGLSYEQYF. Here the CDR3 DNA reads TGTGCCAGCAGCCTCCGGACAGGGGGATTATCCTACGAGCAGTACTTC.